The clone carrying this TCR beta chain was observed at least ten times. Antigen unknown. The sample comes from a study of T cells in Graves' hyperthyroidism and ophthalmopathy. Overall study findings and caveats: Model predictions of ophthalmopathy came a median approximately 6 months before onset.

Amplified TCR beta CDR3 regions derived from RNA transcripts. The TCR CDR3 first-round RT-PCR relied on the HTBI primer set. TCRdb used MiXCR to reprocess the multiplex PCR reads, holding one entry per CDR3 protein. The sample includes hundreds of thousands of distinct CDR3 sequences, approximately 15% seen only once; the top ten take around a sixth. The CDR3 runs 14 residues. V lost 6 bases to trimming and J lost 2 bases; unmatched junction nucleotides: 7. The germline V gene has CDR1 DFQATT and CDR2 SNEGSKA (reference sequence). Any patient presenting with uncontrolled infection, other autoimmune disease, pregnancy or lactation was left out. An approximately 9.4 ml volume of fresh peripheral blood provided the PBMCs.

Sequenced sample: blood. The chain carries TRBV20-1 and TRBJ2-1; 7 bases are a match to TRBD1. The receptor comes from a woman between 18 and 29 years old with Graves' hyperthyroidism. The CDR3 sequence is CSARQGRAYNEQFF. CDR3 sequence (DNA): TGCAGTGCGAGACAGGGACGTGCCTACAATGAGCAGTTCTTC.